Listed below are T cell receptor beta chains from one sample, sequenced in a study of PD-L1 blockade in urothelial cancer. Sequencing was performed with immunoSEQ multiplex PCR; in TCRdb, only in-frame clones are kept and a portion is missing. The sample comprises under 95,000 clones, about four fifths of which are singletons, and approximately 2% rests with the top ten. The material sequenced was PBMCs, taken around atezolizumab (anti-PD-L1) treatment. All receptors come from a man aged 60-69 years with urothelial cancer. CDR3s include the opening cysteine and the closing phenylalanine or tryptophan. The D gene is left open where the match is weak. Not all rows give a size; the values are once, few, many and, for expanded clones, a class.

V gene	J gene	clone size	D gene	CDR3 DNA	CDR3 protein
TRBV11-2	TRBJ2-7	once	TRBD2	TGTGCCAGCAGCTTAGTTCTAGCGGGGGCCTACGAGCAGTACTTC	CASSLVLAGAYEQYF
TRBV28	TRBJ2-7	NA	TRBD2	TGTGCCAGCAGCAGAACAGGGACTAGCGGGAGTGGAGAGCAGTACTTC	CASSRTGTSGSGEQYF
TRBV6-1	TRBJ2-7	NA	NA	TGTGCCAGCAGTGCAGTCACAGGGCCCATTGGCGAGCAGTACTTC	CASSAVTGPIGEQYF
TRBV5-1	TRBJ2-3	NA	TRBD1	TGCGCCAGCAGCTTGGAGGGGACAGGGGGCGCAACTGATACGCAGTATTTT	CASSLEGTGGATDTQYF
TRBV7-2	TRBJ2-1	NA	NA	TGTGCCAGCGCCCGGGAGAGTGAGCAGTTCTTC	CASARESEQFF
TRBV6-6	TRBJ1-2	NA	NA	TGTGCCAGCAGTTACTCAACCTCAGGAAGCTATGGCTACACCTTC	CASSYSTSGSYGYTF
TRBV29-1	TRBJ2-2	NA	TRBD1	TGCAGCGTTGAGACCATGGCGGGACAGGGGGACACCGGGGAGCTGTTTTTT	CSVETMAGQGDTGELFF
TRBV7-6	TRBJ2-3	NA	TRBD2	TGTGCCAGCAGCTTAGGCCTAGCGGGAGTAGATACGCAGTATTTT	CASSLGLAGVDTQYF
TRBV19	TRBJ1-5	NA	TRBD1	TGTGCCAGTAGTACGACAGGGCCTAATCAGCCCCAGCATTTT	CASSTTGPNQPQHF
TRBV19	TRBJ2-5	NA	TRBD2	TGTGCCAGTAGTCATGGGGGAGGGGAGACCCAGTACTTC	CASSHGGGETQYF
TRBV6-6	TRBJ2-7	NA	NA	TGTGCCAGCGAGTATTCATCGGCGGGGATCTACGAGCAGTACTTC	CASEYSSAGIYEQYF
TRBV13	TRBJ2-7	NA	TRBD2	TGTGCCAGCAGCTCCTCTGATAGCGGGGGGGACGAGCGGTACTTC	CASSSSDSGGDERYF
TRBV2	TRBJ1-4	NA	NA	TGTGCCAGCAGGGGGACGGCCCAGTCGGGAGGGAAACTGTTTTTT	CASRGTAQSGGKLFF
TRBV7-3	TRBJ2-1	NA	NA	TGTGCCAGCAGTCCCATCCTCAGTCCGTCCGAGCAGTTCTTC	CASSPILSPSEQFF
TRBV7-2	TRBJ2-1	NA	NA	TGTGCCAGCAGCCCGCTTGGGAGGGGGAATGAGCAGTTCTTC	CASSPLGRGNEQFF
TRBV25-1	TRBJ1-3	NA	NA	TGTGCCAGCAGTGATGAGGCACTTGGAAACACCATATATTTT	CASSDEALGNTIYF
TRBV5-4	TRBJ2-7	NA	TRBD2	TGTGCCAGCAGCTTGGGACTAGCGGGGGGCGCCTACGAGCAGTACTTC	CASSLGLAGGAYEQYF
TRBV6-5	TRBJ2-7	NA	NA	TGTGCCAGCAGAAACGGGGTGGGGGGGCACGAGCAGTACTTC	CASRNGVGGHEQYF
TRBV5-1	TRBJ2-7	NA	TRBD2	TGCGCCAGCAGCTTGGCTAGCGGGGGAAATTACGAGCAGTACTTC	CASSLASGGNYEQYF
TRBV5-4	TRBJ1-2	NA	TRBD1	TGTGCCAGCAGCTTCGGACAGGGGACTTGGGGCTACACCTTC	CASSFGQGTWGYTF
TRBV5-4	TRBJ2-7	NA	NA	TGTGCCAGCAGCTTGGGCGGGAACCGATGGGAGCAGTACTTC	CASSLGGNRWEQYF
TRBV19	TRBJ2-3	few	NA	TGTGCCAGTAGTATAGCGGGAGTAAGCGCAGATACGCAGTATTTT	CASSIAGVSADTQYF
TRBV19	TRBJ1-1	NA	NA	TGTGCCACTACCTCCTGGGCGGGGCGGACTGAAGCTTTCTTT	CATTSWAGRTEAFF
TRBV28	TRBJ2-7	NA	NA	TGTGCCAGCATGGGGGAGGAGCGGGCCTTTTCCTACGAGCAGTACTTC	CASMGEERAFSYEQYF
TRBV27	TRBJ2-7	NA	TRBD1	TGTGCCAGCAGTTTGAAATCCGGGACAGGGGTGGGCGAGCAGTACTTC	CASSLKSGTGVGEQYF
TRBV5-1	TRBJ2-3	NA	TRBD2	TGCGCCAGCAGCTTCGGAGCGGGGCCTAGCACAGATACGCAGTATTTT	CASSFGAGPSTDTQYF
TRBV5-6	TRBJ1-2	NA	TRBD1	TGTGCCAGCAGCGTGGGACAGCAAAACTATGGCTACACCTTC	CASSVGQQNYGYTF
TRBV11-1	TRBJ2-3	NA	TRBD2	TGTGCCAGCAGCCACCGTCGACTAGCTCCTAGCACAGATACGCAGTATTTT	CASSHRRLAPSTDTQYF
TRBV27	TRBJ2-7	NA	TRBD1	TGTGCCAGCAGTTTCCGAGACAGGGGAGGCGAGCAGTACTTC	CASSFRDRGGEQYF
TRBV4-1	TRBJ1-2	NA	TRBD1	TGCGCCAGCAGCCAAGGCAGACAGGGGCATGGCTACACCTTC	CASSQGRQGHGYTF
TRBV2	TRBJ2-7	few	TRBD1	TGTGCCAGCAGATATCCGGGACAGGCGACCTACGAGCAGTACTTC	CASRYPGQATYEQYF
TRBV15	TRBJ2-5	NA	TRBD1	TGTGCCACCAGCAGAGATCCTACAGGGGGGCAAGAGACCCAGTACTTC	CATSRDPTGGQETQYF
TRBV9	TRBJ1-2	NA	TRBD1	TGTGCCAGCAGCGCCCAACAGGGGGCTTACTATGGCTACACCTTC	CASSAQQGAYYGYTF
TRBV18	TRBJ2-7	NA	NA	TGTGCCAGCTCACCAGGGGGGAAGTACGAGCAGTACTTC	CASSPGGKYEQYF
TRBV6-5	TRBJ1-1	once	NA	TGTGCCAGCAGTTCCCAAATTAACACTGAAGCTTTCTTT	CASSSQINTEAFF
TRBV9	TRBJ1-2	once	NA	TGTGCCAGCAGCGTAGAAGGCACAGGGCCAGATGATGGCTACACCTTC	CASSVEGTGPDDGYTF
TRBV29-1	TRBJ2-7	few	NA	TGCAGCGTTGCAACAGGGCTGACAACCTACGAGCAGTACTTC	CSVATGLTTYEQYF
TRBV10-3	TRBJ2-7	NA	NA	TGTGCCACGCAGGGTTCCTACGAGCAGTACTTC	CATQGSYEQYF
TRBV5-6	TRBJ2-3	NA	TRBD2	TGTGCCAGCAGCTTGGCTCCGGCTAGCGGGGGATATACGCAGTATTTT	CASSLAPASGGYTQYF
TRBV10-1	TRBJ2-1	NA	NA	TGCGCCAGCAGTGAGTCGGGGCTCCTCTACAATGAGCAGTTCTTC	CASSESGLLYNEQFF
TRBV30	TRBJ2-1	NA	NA	TGTGCCTGGAACAGGGTGGTCGCTGGGAATGAGCAGTTCTTC	CAWNRVVAGNEQFF
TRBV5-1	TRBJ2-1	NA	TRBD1	TGCGCCAGCAGCGGCGGACAGGGCTACAATGAGCAGTTCTTC	CASSGGQGYNEQFF
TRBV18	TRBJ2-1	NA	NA	TGTGCCAGCTCACCTGACAGGACCCCCAATGAGCAGTTCTTC	CASSPDRTPNEQFF
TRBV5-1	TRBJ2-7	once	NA	TGCGCCAGCAGCTTGGCAGGGGAACCCCCCTACGAGCAGTACTTC	CASSLAGEPPYEQYF
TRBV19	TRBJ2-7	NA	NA	TGTGCCAGTACGGGTTTGGAACAGGGAAGTTACGAGCAGTACTTC	CASTGLEQGSYEQYF